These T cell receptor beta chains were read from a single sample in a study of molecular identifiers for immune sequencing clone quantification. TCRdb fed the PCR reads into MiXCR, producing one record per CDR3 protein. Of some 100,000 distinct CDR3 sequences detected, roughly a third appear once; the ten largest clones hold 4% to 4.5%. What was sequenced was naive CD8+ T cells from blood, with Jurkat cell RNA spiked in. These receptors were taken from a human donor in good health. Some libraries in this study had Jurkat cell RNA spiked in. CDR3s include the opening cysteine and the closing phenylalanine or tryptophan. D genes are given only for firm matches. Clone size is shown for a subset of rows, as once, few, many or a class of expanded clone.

CACSSGGGSPYEQYF TGTGCCTGCAGCTCCGGGGGGGGCTCCCCCTACGAGCAGTACTTC TRBJ2-7 - TRBV11-2 TRBD2
CASSLAQTVTRPYEQYF TGTGCCAGCAGCTTAGCGCAGACAGTAACCAGACCCTACGAGCAGTACTTC TRBJ2-7 - TRBV7-8 -
CATGRAWGTDTGELFF TGTGCCACCGGACGGGCATGGGGCACCGACACCGGGGAGCTGTTTTTT TRBJ2-2 - TRBV24-1 -
CASSLMGWETEAFF TGCGCCAGCAGCTTGATGGGATGGGAGACTGAAGCTTTCTTT TRBJ1-1 - TRBV5-1 -
CASSADRGNQPQHF TGTGCCAGCAGTGCGGACAGGGGCAATCAGCCCCAGCATTTT TRBJ1-5 many TRBV28 TRBD1
CASSFYSYNELFF TGTGCCAGCAGCTTTTATTCCTACAATGAGCTGTTCTTC TRBJ2-1 - TRBV5-4 -
CASSQGNPGNEQYF TGCGCCAGCAGCCAAGGAAACCCAGGAAACGAGCAGTACTTC TRBJ2-7 many TRBV4-3 -
CSATQREGRDTQYF TGCAGTGCTACCCAGCGGGAGGGCCGGGATACGCAGTATTTT TRBJ2-3 few TRBV20-1 TRBD2
CASSQVVRGTDTQYF TGCGCCAGCAGCCAAGTTGTGAGGGGCACAGATACGCAGTATTTT TRBJ2-3 few TRBV4-3 -
CASRDRAGQPQHF TGTGCCAGCAGGGACAGGGCTGGGCAGCCCCAGCATTTT TRBJ1-5 - TRBV6-2/TRBV6-3 TRBD1
CASSFRQPDEAFF TGTGCCAGCAGTTTCAGACAGCCTGATGAAGCTTTCTTT TRBJ1-1 many TRBV28 -
CASSPGLSPLHF TGTGCCAGCAGCCCGGGACTTTCACCCCTCCACTTT TRBJ1-6 many TRBV27 -
CASSENGRGYF TGTGCCAGCAGTGAAAATGGGAGGGGGTACTTC TRBJ2-7 few TRBV6-1 TRBD2
CASSTALGLPARAYEQYF TGTGCCAGTAGTACCGCCCTGGGACTTCCCGCAAGGGCCTACGAGCAGTACTTC TRBJ2-7 few TRBV19 -
CASRARDITMMGETQYF TGTGCCAGCAGGGCTAGGGACATAACCATGATGGGGGAGACCCAGTACTTC TRBJ2-5 - TRBV6-6 -
CAGSLGLRYGYTF TGTGCCGGCAGCTTAGGTTTGCGGTATGGCTACACCTTC TRBJ1-2 - TRBV7-9 -
CASGYRGDEQFF TGTGCCAGCGGTTACAGGGGCGATGAGCAGTTCTTC TRBJ2-1 few TRBV12-3/TRBV12-4 TRBD1
CASSHGCGRSGPQQF TGTGCCAGCAGCCATGGGTGCGGACGGAGCGGGCCCCAGCAATTT TRBJ1-5 - TRBV21-1 -
CASSFPDYEQYF TGTGCCAGCTCATTCCCCGATTACGAGCAGTACTTC TRBJ2-7 many TRBV18 -
CATSDYDRSDTQYF TGTGCCACCAGTGATTATGACAGGTCAGATACGCAGTATTTT TRBJ2-3 few TRBV24-1 -
CASSAAGGQYQPQHF TGTGCCAGTAGTGCAGCAGGGGGCCAGTATCAGCCCCAGCATTTT TRBJ1-5 - TRBV19 TRBD1
CASSLMAGPPNIQYF TGTGCCAGCAGCTTGATGGCCGGGCCCCCAAACATTCAGTACTTC TRBJ2-4 - TRBV5-6 -
CASSHLVGQFF TGTGCCAGCAGCCATTTGGTGGGACAGTTCTTC TRBJ2-1 once TRBV16 -
CASSQGAGTSQPQHF TGTGCCAGCAGCCAAGGGGCGGGGACCAGTCAGCCCCAGCATTTT TRBJ1-5 - TRBV4-2 -
CASSPSVLAAPYYTGELFF TGTGCCAGCAGTCCATCGGTACTAGCGGCCCCTTATTACACCGGGGAGCTGTTTTTT TRBJ2-2 - TRBV28 TRBD2
CASSLNTHQGMYQPQHF TGTGCCAGCAGTTTAAACACGCACCAGGGGATGTATCAGCCCCAGCATTTT TRBJ1-5 - TRBV27 -
CASSEGDRAYEQYF TGTGCCAGCAGTGAGGGGGACAGAGCCTACGAGCAGTACTTC TRBJ2-7 - TRBV27 TRBD1
CASSPRTGTQPQHF TGTGCCAGCAGTCCCCGGACAGGGACTCAGCCCCAGCATTTT TRBJ1-5 many TRBV28 TRBD1
CASSAEAGTDTQYF TGTGCCAGCAGCGCCGAGGCGGGCACAGATACGCAGTATTTT TRBJ2-3 many TRBV9 -
CASRIQGGEQFF TGTGCCAGCAGAATACAGGGTGGTGAGCAGTTCTTC TRBJ2-1 few TRBV6-2/TRBV6-3 -
CARYTTGTGPGGANVLTF TGTGCCAGATACACCACCGGGACAGGGCCTGGGGGGGCCAACGTCCTGACTTTC TRBJ2-6 few TRBV2 TRBD1
CSVGEVELHEQYF TGCAGCGTTGGGGAAGTTGAGCTACACGAGCAGTACTTC TRBJ2-7 - TRBV29-1 -
CGAQRGYSYNEQFF TGCGGCGCACAGCGGGGCTACTCCTACAATGAGCAGTTCTTC TRBJ2-1 - TRBV29-1 TRBD2
CASSLGLIQETQYF TGTGCCAGCAGCTTAGGTCTTATACAAGAGACCCAGTACTTC TRBJ2-5 many TRBV7-8 -
CASSFGLATYEQDF TGTGCCAGCAGTTTCGGGCTAGCCACCTACGAGCAGGACTTC TRBJ2-7 - TRBV12-3/TRBV12-4 -
CASQGQNEQYF TGCGCCAGCCAGGGGCAAAACGAGCAGTACTTC TRBJ2-7 few TRBV5-1 -
CASSLGVPLYNEQFF TGTGCCAGCAGCTTAGGAGTGCCCCTTTACAATGAGCAGTTCTTC TRBJ2-1 - TRBV13 -
CASRHLLTAPYEQYF TGTGCCAGCCGCCACCTACTCACAGCTCCCTACGAGCAGTACTTC TRBJ2-7 few TRBV21-1 -
CASSYSNPAGVTGELFF TGTGCCAGCAGTTACTCGAATCCAGCGGGAGTAACCGGGGAGCTGTTTTTT TRBJ2-2 few TRBV6-2/TRBV6-3 TRBD2
CASSLFRGRALEAIF TGTGCCAGCAGTTTATTTCGGGGCCGCGCGCTAGAAGCTATCTTT TRBJ1-1 - TRBV28 -
CASSFAAVAGNTIYF TGTGCCAGCAGCTTTGCAGCGGTAGCTGGAAACACCATATATTTT TRBJ1-3 - TRBV11-2 -